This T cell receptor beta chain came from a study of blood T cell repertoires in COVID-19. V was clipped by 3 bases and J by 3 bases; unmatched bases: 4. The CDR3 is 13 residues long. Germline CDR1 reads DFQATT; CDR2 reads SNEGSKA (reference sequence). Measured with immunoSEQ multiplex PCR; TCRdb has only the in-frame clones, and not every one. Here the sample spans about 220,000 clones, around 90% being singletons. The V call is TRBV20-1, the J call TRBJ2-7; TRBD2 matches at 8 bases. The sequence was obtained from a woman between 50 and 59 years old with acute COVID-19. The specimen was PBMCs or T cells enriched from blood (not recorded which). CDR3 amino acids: CSASPGLGYEQYF. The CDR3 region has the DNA TGCAGTGCTAGTCCGGGACTAGGCTACGAGCAGTACTTC.